This TCR beta chain was identified during a study of control samples from healthy donors and cancer patients. Produced via immunoSEQ multiplex PCR; TCRdb's table is partial and in-frame only. The sample gives over 20,000 clones, 80% to 85% of which show up once; 23% is in the top ten. V shed 1 base and J shed 2 bases, with 5 bases lying between them. Germline V gene data show CDR1 as LGHNT and CDR2 as FRNRAP. CDR3 length: 13 amino acids. This chain joins TRBV12-5 and TRBJ1-1; D gene uncertain. Sequencing was done on a sample of PBMCs. The receptor comes from a man aged 60 to 69 with colorectal cancer. The CDR3 nucleotides are TGTGCTAGTGGTTTGGCTCCTAACACTGAAGCTTTCTTT. The encoded protein is CASGLAPNTEAFF.